This T cell receptor (beta chain) was identified during a study of blood T cells in healthy people across ages. The study, taken as a whole, reports: Estimated diversity, derived from one million T cells, was regarded as an underestimate. Donors of long life had a larger count of naive CD4+ cells and greater diversity than aged donors.

Donors were systemically healthy Caucasian individuals from Russia aged roughly 6 to 100 years. Germline V gives CDR1 MDHEN, CDR2 SYDVKM. The CDR3 runs to 13 residues. Trimming took off 6 bases at V and 0 bases at J, with 8 bases between the two ends. In this sample, this clonotype turned up a few times. No antigen is known for it. Next came a second PCR, run for roughly 6 to 11 cycles, which used a sample-barcoded 5' primer along with a J-beta primer mix. Each CDR3 protein gets one entry after TCRdb re-called the 5' RACE reads with MiXCR. Counted here are about 1.6 million distinct CDR3 sequences, about 35% occurring once; the ten biggest clones make up around 11%.

The TCR comes from a woman in her 30s in good health. This rearrangement joins TRBV28 to TRBJ1-1; unclear D gene. The sample was blood. The CDR3: CASRLEMNTEAFF. The CDR3 DNA is TGTGCCAGCAGACTTGAGATGAACACTGAAGCTTTCTTT. Using reference TRBV28 and TRBJ1-1 for the parts outside the CDR3, the full variable domain is DVKVTQSSRYLVKRTGEKVFLECVQDMDHENMFWYRQDPGLGLRLIYFSYDVKMKEKGDIPEGYSVSREKKERFSLILESASTNQTSMYLCASRLEMNTEAFFGQGTRLTVV.